Below are 10 T cell receptor beta chains sequenced from a single sample in a study of blood T cell repertoires in COVID-19. Assay used: immunoSEQ multiplex PCR; TCRdb lists only in-frame clones, some missing. The repertoire has approximately 23,000 clones, less than 95% of them found once; the top ten carry less than 3%. Sequencing was done on a sample of peripheral blood. The receptor set was obtained from a man between 70 and 80 years old with acute or convalescent COVID-19.

The chain employs TRBV7-2 and TRBJ1-4; D unclear. There are 15 residues in the CDR3. Per the germline V gene, CDR1 is SGHTA and CDR2 is FQGNSA. With 4 bases removed from V and 10 bases from J, the gap between germline ends came to 19 bases. CDR3 sequence: CASSSAPGSMGKLFF. In DNA, the CDR3 is TGTGCCAGCAGCTCAGCCCCGGGGAGCATGGGAAAACTGTTTTTT.

J is TRBJ1-6 and V is TRBV4-1; D gene ambiguous. CDR3 length: 15 amino acids. Trimming shortened V by 4 bases and J by 10 bases, and 17 bases separated the two germline ends. CDR1 is MGHRA, CDR2 YSYEKL, per germline. CDR3 DNA sequence: TGCGCCAGCAGCCGAGATAGGGCAGAGGGCTCACCCCTCCACTTT. Amino acid sequence: CASSRDRAEGSPLHF.

V is TRBV7-9 and J is TRBJ1-2; the match to TRBD1 covers 7 bases. CDR3 length: 15 amino acids. Germline assignment: CDR1 SEHNR and CDR2 FQNEAQ (reference sequence). V lost 2 bases and J lost 5; bases outside the gene matches: 8. Written as DNA, the CDR3 is TGTGCCAGCAGCTTACGCACGGCAGGGGGGTATGGCTACACCTTC. Amino acids: CASSLRTAGGYGYTF.

The rearrangement links TRBV6-5 to TRBJ1-5; D not certain. The CDR3 length is 13 residues. Germline CDR1 reads MNHEY; CDR2 reads SVGAGI. Trimming took 6 bases from V and 5 from J, leaving 11 bases between them. As DNA, the CDR3 is TGTGCCAGCAGCGGGGAGGCATATCAGCCCCAGCATTTT. This gives the protein CASSGEAYQPQHF.

The rearrangement joins TRBV9 to TRBJ2-3, with 9 bases fitting TRBD2. Germline V CDR1 and CDR2: SGDLS, YYNGEE. This CDR3 has 15 amino acids. The J segment lost 2 bases and the V segment lost 7 bases, leaving 8 bases of the junction unmatched. The CDR3: CASALAGVFTDTQYF. In DNA form, the CDR3 reads TGTGCCAGCGCGTTAGCGGGGGTTTTCACAGATACGCAGTATTTT.

The chain is built from TRBV7-2 and TRBJ2-6; D gene uncertain. The CDR3 totals 14 residues. The germline CDR1 and CDR2 sequences are SGHTA and FQGNSA. The V end lost 3 bases, the J end lost 0 bases, and 3 bases lay between the germline ends. CDR3 DNA sequence: TGTGCCAGCAGCTTCAACTCTGGGGCCAACGTCCTGACTTTC. Its translation: CASSFNSGANVLTF.

The rearrangement uses TRBV10-2 and TRBJ2-1, with unresolved D. CDR1 is WSHSY and CDR2 is SAAADI in the germline V gene. CDR3 length equals 12 residues. V was clipped by 1 base and J by 12 bases, with 10 bases between them. The CDR3 is CASSELTRLQFF. DNA of the CDR3: TGCGCCAGCAGTGAGTTAACCCGACTGCAGTTCTTC.

This rearrangement joins TRBV18 to TRBJ1-5, with 8 nucleotides matching TRBD1. CDR1 and CDR2 from the germline V gene are KGHSH and LQKENI. The junction had 6 bases not matched to a gene; V was cut back by 4 bases and J by 7 bases. This CDR3 region has 14 residues. The CDR3 DNA sequence: TGTGCCAGCTCACTCGGACAGGGCGAACAGCCCCAGCATTTT. It yields the protein CASSLGQGEQPQHF.

V is TRBV5-1 and J is TRBJ2-7; TRBD1 matches 8 bases. The CDR3 is 14 amino acids. Per the germline V gene, CDR1 is SGHRS and CDR2 is YFSETQ. Trimming at V came to 4 bases and at J to 1 base, leaving 4 bases not matched to a gene. The DNA for the CDR3 is TGCGCCAGCAGCCCCGGACAGGGTTCCTACGAGCAGTACTTC. Translation gives CASSPGQGSYEQYF.

The rearrangement uses TRBV6-5 and TRBJ1-5; 9 bases are a match to TRBD1. The trim removed 6 bases at V and 3 bases at J, leaving 3 bases unmatched. In germline, CDR1 is MNHEY, CDR2 SVGAGI. The CDR3 runs to 14 residues. CDR3 residues: CASRRTGDNQPQHF. CDR3 coding DNA: TGTGCCAGCAGACGGACAGGGGACAATCAGCCCCAGCATTTT.